These 31 T cell receptor beta chains originate from one sample sequenced in a study of blood T cell repertoires in COVID-19. Clones were read by immunoSEQ multiplex PCR, and TCRdb kept only the in-frame ones, dropping some. The profile covers 150,000 to 200,000 clones, with 80% to 90% appearing a single time and roughly 8.2% taken by the ten largest. The sequenced sample consisted of peripheral blood. These receptors came from a man in his sixties with acute or convalescent COVID-19.

The rearrangement joins TRBV2 to TRBJ1-4; D is unclear. The ends were cut back, 11 bases at V and 7 bases at J, with 20 bases in the middle. The CDR3 length is 14 residues. Germline V gene sequence: CDR1 SNHLY, CDR2 FYNNEI. The CDR3 loop reads CAGSRPKAGEKLFF. The CDR3 bases are TGTGCCGGCTCACGGCCAAAGGCGGGTGAAAAACTGTTTTTT.

The chain carries TRBV18 and TRBJ2-2; D ambiguous. CDR1 is KGHSH and CDR2 is LQKENI in the germline V gene. V was shortened by 4 bases and J by 6 bases, with 9 bases between the two germline ends. The CDR3 sequence is 13 residues long. The CDR3 here is CASSLQHPGELFF. The CDR3 DNA is TGTGCCAGCTCACTTCAACACCCCGGGGAGCTGTTTTTT.

The chain's CDR3 is CASSLGLVNTQYF. DNA of the CDR3: TGTGCCAGCAGCCTCGGACTAGTAAATACGCAGTATTTT. The genes are TRBV11-3 and TRBJ2-3; 7 nucleotides match TRBD2. The CDR3 sequence is 13 residues long. CDR1 SGHNT and CDR2 YENEEA come from the germline V gene. Trimming cost V 5 bases and J 7 bases; bases outside gene matches: 6.

The sample holds one count of this clone. The gene calls are TRBV10-3 and TRBJ1-2; 12 nucleotides align to TRBD1. The CDR3 extends over 14 amino acids. With 7 bases clipped from V and 8 bases from J, the junction kept 8 bases outside the gene matches. The V gene's germline CDR1 is ENHRY and CDR2 SYGVKD. The CDR3 protein is CAITKGQGAQGYTF. The CDR3 nucleotides read TGTGCCATCACAAAGGGACAGGGGGCGCAAGGCTACACCTTC.

This rearrangement joins TRBV2 to TRBJ1-5; TRBD1 matches at 11 bases. V trimming: 7 bases; J trimming: 6 bases; junction bases outside the gene matches: 5. Germline CDR1 SNHLY, CDR2 FYNNEI. The CDR3 consists of 14 residues. Here the CDR3 DNA reads TGTGCCAGCACCGGGACAGGGGGAGCTCAGCCCCAGCATTTT. Translating gives CASTGTGGAQPQHF.

V is TRBV28 and J is TRBJ2-3, with TRBD2 identical over 7 bases. The germline gives CDR1 MDHEN, CDR2 SYDVKM. The CDR3 totals 15 residues. The ends lost 5 bases at V and 1 base at J; junction bases unmatched: 6. Written as DNA, the CDR3 is TGTGCCAGCAGTGTGGGACTATCGGGCACAGATACGCAGTATTTT. Translation gives CASSVGLSGTDTQYF.

This clone appeared once. The rearrangement uses TRBV11-2 and TRBJ1-4; a possible D gene is TRBD1 (6 bases). CDR3 length: 14 amino acids. Germline CDR1 SGHAT, CDR2 FQNNGV. V shed 3 bases and J shed 8 bases, with 13 bases lying between them. CDR3 DNA sequence: TGTGCCAGCAGCTTTACCAGGGGTGAGGAAAAACTGTTTTTT. Its translation is CASSFTRGEEKLFF.

The chain employs TRBV5-6 and TRBJ1-2; TRBD1 aligns across 10 bases. The CDR3 totals 16 residues. Germline assignment: CDR1 SGHDT and CDR2 YYEEEE. With V trimmed by 3 bases and J by 5 bases, 10 bases remained unmatched. For the CDR3, the DNA is TGTGCCAGCAGCTCCGGGACAGGGGAGACGCGGTATGGCTACACCTTC. Amino acids: CASSSGTGETRYGYTF. Using reference TRBV5-6 and TRBJ1-2 for the parts outside the CDR3, the full variable domain is DAGVTQSPTHLIKTRGQQVTLRCSPKSGHDTVSWYQQALGQGPQFIFQYYEEEERQRGNFPDRFSGHQFPNYSSELNVNALLLGDSALYLCASSSGTGETRYGYTFGSGTRLTVV.

This chain uses TRBV3-1 (or the pseudogene TRBV3-2) with TRBJ2-6, with D tentatively TRBD2 (6 bases). V was cut by 0 bases and J by 3 bases, with 12 bases left in between. CDR3 length: 17 amino acids. Germline-derived CDR1 and CDR2 are LGHDT and YNNKEL (reference sequence). DNA for the CDR3: TGTGCCAGCAGCCAAGATCTGGGACTTGGTGGGGCCAACGTCCTGACTTTC. Residues: CASSQDLGLGGANVLTF.

V and J are TRBV19 and TRBJ1-2; TRBD1 aligns across 7 bases. This CDR3 is 14 amino acids long. V shed 3 bases and J 4 bases; nucleotides not matched to a gene: 5. Germline V gene lookup returns CDR1 LNHDA and CDR2 SQIVND (reference sequence). DNA for the CDR3: TGTGCCAGTAGTATTCGAGGGGGCGGCTATGGCTACACCTTC. It codes for CASSIRGGGYGYTF.

This clone appeared a single time. V usage is TRBV28 and J usage is TRBJ2-2, with 8 bases identical to TRBD1. Per germline, CDR1 MDHEN and CDR2 SYDVKM. The length of the CDR3 is 16 residues. V lost 7 bases to trimming and J lost 1 base; unmatched junction nucleotides: 8. The CDR3 here is CASTQLGTGNTGELFF. The CDR3 bases are TGTGCCAGCACCCAGCTAGGGACAGGGAACACCGGGGAGCTGTTTTTT.

As for this clone: One end of the junction varies from germline; a read error may be responsible. The chain uses TRBV9 and TRBJ2-1, with D perhaps matching TRBD1 (6 bases). The germline V gene encodes CDR1 SGDLS and CDR2 YYNGEE. The CDR3 loop spans 17 amino acids. CDR3: CASRPSLGDTSNNEQFF. The CDR3 nucleotides are TGTGCCAGCAGGCCCTCCTTGGGGGACACCTCCAACAATGAGCAGTTCTTC.

The rearrangement links TRBV14 to TRBJ1-2, with D possibly matching TRBD1 (5 bases). The CDR3 length is 15 residues. The germline V and J ends were trimmed by 0 bases and 5 bases, with 13 bases remaining between them. From germline, CDR1 is SGHDN and CDR2 FVKESK. Here the CDR3 DNA reads TGTGCCAGCAGCCAAGATGCCCTCGGGGGTTATGGCTACACCTTC. This sequence encodes CASSQDALGGYGYTF. The variable domain in full, completed from reference TRBV14 and TRBJ1-2, reads EAGVTQFPSHSVIEKGQTVTLRCDPISGHDNLYWYRRVMGKEIKFLLHFVKESKQDESGMPNNRFLAERTGGTYSTLKVQPAELEDSGVYFCASSQDALGGYGYTFGSGTRLTVV.

This chain links TRBV12-3 or TRBV12-4 with TRBJ1-2, with D unresolved. V dropped 5 bases and J dropped 7 bases, with 11 bases sitting between them. The CDR3 is 12 amino acids. CDR3 loop: CASSPRLAGYTF. CDR3 nucleotides: TGTGCCAGCAGTCCCCGACTCGCTGGCTACACCTTC.

The chain combines TRBV11-2 with TRBJ2-7; tentatively, D is TRBD2 (7 bases). The CDR3 loop spans 15 amino acids. CDR1 is SGHAT and CDR2 is FQNNGV in the germline V gene. V was clipped by 6 bases and J by 0 bases, with 15 bases between them. In DNA form, the CDR3 reads TGTGCCAGCAGACCTAGGGGAGGGGGCTCCTACGAGCAGTACTTC. It specifies CASRPRGGGSYEQYF.

The rearrangement links TRBV6-5 to TRBJ2-1; 8 bases are shared with TRBD2. This CDR3 spans 13 amino acids. In germline, CDR1 is MNHEY, CDR2 SVGAGI. V gave up 6 bases and J gave up 8 bases; unmatched junction bases: 6. CDR3 DNA sequence: TGTGCCAGCAGCCCGGCGGGGGGCCATGAGCAGTTCTTC. Translation gives CASSPAGGHEQFF.

This rearrangement joins TRBV9 to TRBJ1-3; D is undetermined. V lost 4 bases, J lost 0 bases, and 11 bases lay in between. Germline V CDR1 and CDR2: SGDLS, YYNGEE. The CDR3 covers 15 residues. The CDR3 protein is CASSSEGFSGNTIYF. In nucleotides, the CDR3 is TGTGCCAGCAGCTCGGAGGGTTTCTCTGGAAACACCATATATTTT.

This clone occurred once. At one boundary the junction diverges from the germline segment, which might be a read error. The chain links TRBV18 to TRBJ2-7, with 9 positions matching TRBD2. This CDR3 has 14 amino acids. Germline V gene data show CDR1 as KGHSH and CDR2 as LQKENI. CDR3 sequence: CASSQERMTGTSNF. The CDR3 coding sequence is TGTGCCAGCTCCCAGGAGCGGATGACCGGGACTAGCAACTTC.

This clone appeared a few times. The V gene is TRBV5-8, the J gene TRBJ2-4; D is undetermined. The CDR3 covers 16 residues. V shed 1 base and J shed 3 bases, with 14 bases lying between them. Germline values: CDR1 SGHTS, CDR2 YDEGEE. CDR3 amino acids: CASSLYGVGVKNIQYF. In DNA form, the CDR3 reads TGTGCCAGCAGCTTGTATGGAGTAGGAGTCAAAAACATTCAGTACTTC.

The gene calls are TRBV10-2 and TRBJ2-7, with TRBD2 as a possible D gene (7 bases). This CDR3 contains 14 residues. The germline CDR1 and CDR2 sequences are WSHSY and SAAADI. V was pared by 6 bases and J by 2 bases, with 14 bases between. The CDR3 loop is CASRSSGGPYEQYF. As DNA, the CDR3 is TGCGCCAGCAGATCGTCGGGGGGCCCCTACGAGCAGTACTTC.

This sequence joins TRBV6-6 and TRBJ2-2; D gene uncertain. Germline assignment: CDR1 MNHNY and CDR2 SVGAGI (reference sequence). Trimming removed 2 bases from V and 7 bases from J, with 11 bases in between. This CDR3 comprises 14 residues. CDR3 bases: TGTGCCAGCAGTTACGTATTTAGTGACGGGGAGCTGTTTTTT. Translating it yields CASSYVFSDGELFF.

This chain links TRBV3-1 (or the pseudogene TRBV3-2) with TRBJ2-3; TRBD1 is a possible D gene (7 bases). The germline V and J ends were trimmed by 4 bases and 3 bases, with 14 bases remaining between them. Per the germline V gene, CDR1 is LGHDT and CDR2 is YNNKEL (reference sequence). CDR3 size: 15 residues. The CDR3, as DNA: TGTGCCAGCAGCCCACGGAGGGGGCGGACAGATACGCAGTATTTT. It specifies CASSPRRGRTDTQYF.

The V and J genes are TRBV5-4 and TRBJ2-1; D gene unclear. Germline V gene sequence: CDR1 SGHNT, CDR2 YYREEE (reference sequence). This CDR3 is 15 amino acids long. Trimming removed 0 bases from V and 0 bases from J, with 7 bases in between. The CDR3 bases are TGTGCCAGCAGCTTGGACGCCGGCTCCTACAATGAGCAGTTCTTC. Amino acids: CASSLDAGSYNEQFF.

The chain has TRBV3-1 (or the pseudogene TRBV3-2) and TRBJ1-1, with 8 bases fitting TRBD1. The CDR3 totals 14 residues. Germline loops: CDR1 LGHDT, CDR2 YNNKEL (reference sequence). After removal of 4 bases from V and 6 bases from J, the junction contained 7 bases not matched to a gene. The CDR3 region is CASSPRTGTSEAFF. In DNA, the CDR3 is TGTGCCAGCAGCCCTAGGACAGGGACGTCTGAAGCTTTCTTT.

The V gene is TRBV2, the J gene TRBJ1-3, with 9 bases identical to TRBD1. Germline CDR1 and CDR2: SNHLY and FYNNEI. CDR3 length equals 13 residues. The V segment lost 10 bases and the J segment 7 bases; nucleotides outside the gene matches: 8. The CDR3 region is CAKRQGEDNTIYF. In DNA form, the CDR3 reads TGTGCCAAACGACAGGGGGAGGACAACACCATATATTTT.

The rearrangement joins TRBV10-3 to TRBJ2-7, with D perhaps TRBD1 (5 bases). V shed 7 bases and J shed 6 bases, with 16 bases lying between them. This CDR3 has 13 residues. Germline V gene sequence: CDR1 ENHRY, CDR2 SYGVKD. The CDR3 reads CAITHTQGAEQYF. Written as DNA, the CDR3 is TGTGCCATCACCCACACCCAAGGGGCCGAGCAGTACTTC.

This clone was observed a handful of times. V is TRBV6-1 and J is TRBJ1-2; TRBD1 matches 9 bases. Germline loops: CDR1 MNHNS, CDR2 SASEGT. This CDR3 comprises 14 residues. V was clipped by 3 bases and J by 6 bases; unmatched bases: 5. This chain's CDR3 is CASSDLDRGHGYTF. The CDR3, as DNA: TGTGCCAGCAGTGATCTGGACAGGGGCCATGGCTACACCTTC.

This clone was counted once. This chain uses TRBV11-2 with TRBJ2-7; D not resolved. Trimming removed 5 bases from V and 2 bases from J, with 16 bases in between. The CDR3 is 15 amino acids. CDR1 is SGHAT and CDR2 is FQNNGV in the germline V gene. CDR3 bases: TGTGCCAGCAGCCAAAGCACGGTAGAGACCTACGAGCAGTACTTC. It specifies CASSQSTVETYEQYF.

The V gene is TRBV7-2, the J gene TRBJ2-5; 9 bases map to TRBD1. The germline gives CDR1 SGHTA, CDR2 FQGNSA. After removal of 5 bases from V and 5 bases from J, the junction contained 6 bases not matched to a gene. This CDR3 is built from 14 residues. The CDR3 loop reads CASSAGQGRETQYF. The CDR3 bases are TGTGCCAGCAGCGCGGGACAGGGCAGGGAGACCCAGTACTTC.

This chain joins TRBV14 and TRBJ1-6; 7 nucleotides align to TRBD1. Trimming removed 4 bases from V and 5 bases from J; junction bases left unmatched: 8. Germline assignment: CDR1 SGHDN and CDR2 FVKESK. The CDR3 totals 16 residues. This chain's CDR3 is CASSPPGQRNNSPLHF. The CDR3 nucleotides read TGTGCCAGCAGCCCTCCGGGACAGAGAAATAATTCACCCCTCCACTTT.

A few counts support this clone. V and J are TRBV5-5 and TRBJ1-5, with 8 bases identical to TRBD1. V lost 0 bases, J lost 3 bases, and 2 bases stayed unmatched. CDR3 length: 15 amino acids. CDR1 is SGHKS, CDR2 YYEKEE, per germline (reference sequence). The CDR3 reads CASSLETGANQPQHF. The CDR3 region has the DNA TGTGCCAGCAGCTTGGAGACAGGGGCCAATCAGCCCCAGCATTTT.